The 10 T cell receptor beta chains reported below all come from one sample, sequenced in a study of CD8 T cells in Susac syndrome (dated by TCRdb to the late 2010s). The method behind the library was the immunoSEQ multiplex PCR assay. RNA was extracted with the RNeasy kit and roughly 0.45 to 1 ug was reverse transcribed using random hexamers. The public reads were reprocessed in TCRdb via fastp at Q25 and MiXCR, keeping in-frame beta chains. All rows with the same CDR3 protein become a single entry with the most common DNA and genes. The sample data list around 170,000 distinct CDR3 sequences, and 95% of these were observed just once. Roughly 0.15% of the sample is held by the ten biggest clonotypes. The sample taken for sequencing was CD8+ T cells from PBMCs. These receptors all come from a human donor with Susac syndrome.

The V and J genes are TRBV28 and TRBJ1-5; 10 bases are shared with TRBD1. The CDR3 runs to 17 residues. Trimming at V came to 7 bases and at J to 4 bases, leaving 13 bases not matched to a gene. Germline V CDR1 and CDR2: MDHEN, SYDVKM. CDR3 in amino acids: CASISPRTGGKNQPQHF. CDR3 DNA: TGTGCCAGCATTTCCCCCAGGACAGGGGGAAAGAATCAGCCCCAGCATTTT.

The genes are TRBV28 and TRBJ2-1; TRBD2 matches at 9 bases. Unmatched junction bases numbered 7, after V lost 6 bases and J lost 7 bases. The CDR3 consists of 14 residues. CDR1 MDHEN and CDR2 SYDVKM come from the germline V gene. DNA of the CDR3: TGTGCCAGCAGCCTTAGCGGGAGTAGGAATGAGCAGTTCTTC. The encoded protein is CASSLSGSRNEQFF.

V is TRBV27 and J is TRBJ2-1; the D gene is possibly TRBD1 (5 bases). The germline V gene has CDR1 MNHEY and CDR2 SMNVEV (reference sequence). Deletions cut 5 bases from V and 4 bases from J, with 12 bases between. The CDR3 contains 14 residues. The CDR3 reads CASSMGQVYNEQFF. The CDR3 region has the DNA TGTGCCAGCAGTATGGGGCAGGTGTACAATGAGCAGTTCTTC.

This chain links TRBV20-1 with TRBJ1-5, with D uncertain. Germline V CDR1 and CDR2: DFQATT, SNEGSKA (reference sequence). The CDR3 is 15 amino acids. The V end lost 3 bases, the J end lost 0 bases, and 12 bases lay between the germline ends. The CDR3 DNA reads TGCAGTGCTAGTAGGGCAGTTACTAGCAATCAGCCCCAGCATTTT. It is translated as CSASRAVTSNQPQHF.

This sequence joins TRBV7-3 and TRBJ2-3; 14 nucleotides agree with TRBD2. The CDR3 has 17 residues. V dropped 5 bases and J dropped 1; count of bases not matched to a gene: 5. Per the germline V gene, CDR1 is SGHTA and CDR2 is FQGTGA. CDR3 in amino acids: CASSPGLAGGGTDTQYF. The CDR3 DNA sequence: TGTGCCAGCAGCCCCGGACTAGCGGGAGGTGGCACAGATACGCAGTATTTT. The complete variable domain, with remaining parts taken from reference TRBV7-3 and TRBJ2-3, reads GAGVSQTPSNKVTEKGKYVELRCDPISGHTALYWYRQSLGQGPEFLIYFQGTGAADDSGLPNDRFFAVRPEGSVSTLKIQRTERGDSAVYLCASSPGLAGGGTDTQYFGPGTRLTVL.

The chain carries TRBV5-6 and TRBJ2-7; possible D gene TRBD2, 5 bases. The CDR3 spans 12 residues. V lost 3 bases and J lost 3, with 7 bases in between. Looked up from germline, CDR1 is SGHDT and CDR2 is YYEEEE. CDR3 amino acids: CASSSEGYEQYF. The CDR3 DNA sequence: TGTGCCAGCAGCTCCGAGGGCTACGAGCAGTACTTC.

V and J are TRBV13 and TRBJ2-7, with 8 bases matching TRBD1. Germline-derived CDR1 and CDR2 are PRHDT and FYEKMQ (reference sequence). Trimming took 5 bases from V and 3 from J; bases not matched to a gene: 6. This CDR3 contains 14 residues. CDR3 bases: TGTGCCAGCAGCGAAGGACAGGGACACTACGAGCAGTACTTC. This gives the protein CASSEGQGHYEQYF.

This chain uses TRBV11-2 with TRBJ2-5; no definite D call. The germline V gene has CDR1 SGHAT and CDR2 FQNNGV. The CDR3 loop spans 15 amino acids. V lost 2 bases to trimming and J lost 0 bases, with 10 bases between them. CDR3 region: CASSLNPEYQETQYF. CDR3 DNA sequence: TGTGCCAGCAGCTTAAACCCAGAGTACCAAGAGACCCAGTACTTC. Variable domain in full (rest from reference TRBV11-2 and TRBJ2-5): EAGVAQSPRYKIIEKRQSVAFWCNPISGHATLYWYQQILGQGPKLLIQFQNNGVVDDSQLPKDRFSAERLKGVDSTLKIQPAKLEDSAVYLCASSLNPEYQETQYFGPGTRLLVL.

The chain carries TRBV2 and TRBJ1-5; 8 nucleotides line up with TRBD1. This CDR3 has 13 amino acids. After removal of 8 bases from V and 7 bases from J, the junction contained 7 bases not matched to a gene. CDR1 SNHLY and CDR2 FYNNEI come from the germline V gene. Here the CDR3 reads CASDPGGGQPQHF. CDR3 in DNA: TGTGCCAGCGATCCAGGGGGCGGGCAGCCCCAGCATTTT. The variable domain in full, with the rest retrieved from reference TRBV2 and TRBJ1-5, is EPEVTQTPSHQVTQMGQEVILRCVPISNHLYFYWYRQILGQKVEFLVSFYNNEISEKSEIFDDQFSVERPDGSNFTLKIRSTKLEDSAMYFCASDPGGGQPQHFGDGTRLSIL.

The chain employs TRBV28 and TRBJ2-3; 8 bases agree with TRBD2. Germline V lookup: CDR1 MDHEN, CDR2 SYDVKM. This CDR3 region has 18 residues. V shed 8 bases, J shed 2 bases, and the junction held 18 bases outside the gene matches. The DNA for the CDR3 is TGTGCCAGCGGCAGACATCTCCGGGAGGGCCAAGTCACAGATACGCAGTATTTT. As protein: CASGRHLREGQVTDTQYF.